This T cell receptor beta chain stems from a study of T-cell memory formation after mild COVID-19. 5'RACE primed at constant segments yielded TCR alpha and TCR beta cDNA libraries bearing sample barcodes and UMIs. Via MiXCR, TCRdb re-called the 5' RACE reads, giving one row per CDR3 protein. The sample holds 200,000 to 300,000 distinct CDR3 sequences, roughly 14% seen once. This CDR3 spans 16 amino acids. V lost 1 base to trimming and J lost 6 bases, with 15 bases between them. Study-wide results and caveats: The study found contracting CD4+ clones mainly in CM and EM and contracting CD8+ clones in EMRA.

This clonotype occurred a few times. Its specificity is unknown. The chain employs TRBV12-3 or TRBV12-4 and TRBJ2-2, with a possible D match to TRBD2 (6 bases). Sequencing was done on a sample of PBMCs or a T cell subset sorted from them (not recorded which). The clonotype originates from an adult woman who had mild COVID-19 (a few samples of this study predate the infection). Cell type and time point are not known. The CDR3 here is CASSLGLTSKAGELFF. DNA of the CDR3: TGTGCCAGCAGTTTAGGGCTTACTAGCAAAGCCGGGGAGCTGTTTTTT.